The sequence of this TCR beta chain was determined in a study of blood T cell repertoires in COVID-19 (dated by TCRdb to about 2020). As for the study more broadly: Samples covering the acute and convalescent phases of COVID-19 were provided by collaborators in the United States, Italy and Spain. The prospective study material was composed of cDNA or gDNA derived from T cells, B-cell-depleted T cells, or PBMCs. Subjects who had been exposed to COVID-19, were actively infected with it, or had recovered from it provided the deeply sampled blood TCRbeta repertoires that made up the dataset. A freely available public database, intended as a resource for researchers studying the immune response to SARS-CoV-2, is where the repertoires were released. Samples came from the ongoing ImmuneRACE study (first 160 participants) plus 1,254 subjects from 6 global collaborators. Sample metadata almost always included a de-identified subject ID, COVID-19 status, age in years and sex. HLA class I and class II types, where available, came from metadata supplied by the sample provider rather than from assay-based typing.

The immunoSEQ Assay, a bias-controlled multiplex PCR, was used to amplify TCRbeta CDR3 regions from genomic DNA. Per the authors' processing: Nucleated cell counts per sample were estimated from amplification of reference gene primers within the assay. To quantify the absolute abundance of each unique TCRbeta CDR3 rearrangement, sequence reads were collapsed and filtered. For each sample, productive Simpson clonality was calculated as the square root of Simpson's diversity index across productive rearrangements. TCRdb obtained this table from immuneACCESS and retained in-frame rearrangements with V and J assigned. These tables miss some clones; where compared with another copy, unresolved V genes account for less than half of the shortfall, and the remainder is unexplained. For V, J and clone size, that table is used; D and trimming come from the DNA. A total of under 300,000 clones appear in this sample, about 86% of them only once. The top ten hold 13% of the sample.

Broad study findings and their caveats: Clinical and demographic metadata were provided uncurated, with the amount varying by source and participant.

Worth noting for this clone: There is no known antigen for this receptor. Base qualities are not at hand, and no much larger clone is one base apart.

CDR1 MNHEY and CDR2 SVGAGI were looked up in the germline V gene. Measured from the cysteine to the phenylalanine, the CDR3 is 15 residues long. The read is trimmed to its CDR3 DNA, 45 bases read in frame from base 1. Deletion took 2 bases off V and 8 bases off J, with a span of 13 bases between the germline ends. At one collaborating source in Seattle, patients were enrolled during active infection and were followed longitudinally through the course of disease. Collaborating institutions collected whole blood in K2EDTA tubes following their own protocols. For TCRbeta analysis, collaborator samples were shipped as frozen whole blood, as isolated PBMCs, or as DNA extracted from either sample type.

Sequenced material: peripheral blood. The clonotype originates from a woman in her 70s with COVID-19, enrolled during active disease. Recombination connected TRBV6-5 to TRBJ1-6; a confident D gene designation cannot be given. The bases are TGTGCCAGCAGTTACGCGCTCTTCGGGGATTCACCCCTCCACTTT. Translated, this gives CASSYALFGDSPLHF.